This T cell receptor (beta chain) was profiled in a study of identical twins. This clonotype occurred a few times. V lost 1 base to trimming and J lost 11 bases; unmatched junction nucleotides: 5. The CDR3 runs 14 residues. Germline CDR1 LGHDT, CDR2 YNNKEL (reference sequence). TCRdb reprocessed the 5' RACE reads via MiXCR and lists one record per CDR3 protein. The repertoire holds about 470,000 distinct CDR3 sequences, with around 24% as singletons. The data were also submitted as part of a second study, on T cells expressing NK-cell markers. This second study notes: In several experiments, an anti-gamma-delta TCR antibody restricted sorting to alpha-beta TCR T cells. NKG2C+ dominant clonotype frequencies in several donors were about 1.0-7.5% of CD8+ T cells.

The TCR sequence derives from a woman between 18 and 29 years old in good health. The sequenced material came from CD4+ T cells sorted from blood. V gene TRBV3-1 combines with J gene TRBJ1-6; the match to TRBD1 covers 7 bases. Written as DNA, the CDR3 is TGTGCCAGCAGCCAAGGGGCAGGGGGGACACCCCTCCACTTT. Translation: CASSQGAGGTPLHF.